Each of the 14 T cell receptor beta chains below was sequenced from the same sample in a study of PD-1 blockade in classical Hodgkin lymphoma (TCRdb year 2020). The time point label corresponds to: cycle 4 day 1 (C4D1), after around six weeks of nivolumab. All trial patients had relapsed after autologous stem cell transplantation, with cohorts A, B and C differing in prior brentuximab vedotin exposure. Receptors were amplified or captured by the immunoSEQ multiplex PCR assay. TCRdb provides this immuneACCESS table in a form limited to in-frame rearrangements. Some clones are lacking; in checked studies, under half of them reflect an unresolved V gene, and why the rest are absent is not known. The sample table records tens of thousands of clones; more than 80% of these occur just once. The top ten clones comprise over 9% of the sample. The source was peripheral blood mononuclear cells (PBMCs), collected before the fourth cycle of nivolumab. Receptors were obtained from a human donor with classical Hodgkin lymphoma.

The chain combines TRBV7-9 with TRBJ1-1; D is unresolved. Germline V gene sequence: CDR1 SEHNR, CDR2 FQNEAQ (reference sequence). This CDR3 is built from 18 residues. V was shortened by 7 bases and J by 1 base, with 25 bases between the two germline ends. CDR3 amino acids: CASIKSGPAEKKNTEAFF. The CDR3 coding sequence is TGTGCCAGCATTAAGTCCGGCCCTGCGGAGAAGAAGAACACTGAAGCTTTCTTT.

The genes are TRBV4-2 and TRBJ2-7, with 9 bases fitting TRBD2. The CDR3 contains 18 residues. Looked up from germline, CDR1 is LGHNA and CDR2 is YNFKEQ. The V and J ends lost 4 bases and 1 base, in that order; junction bases with no gene match: 14. CDR3 in amino acids: CASSPPQAGGQESYEQYF. CDR3 DNA: TGTGCCAGCAGCCCCCCCCAAGCGGGGGGACAAGAGTCCTACGAGCAGTACTTC.

The V gene is TRBV6-5, the J gene TRBJ1-2; D perhaps matches TRBD1 (5 bases). CDR1 MNHEY and CDR2 SVGAGI come from the germline V gene. Trimming stripped 4 bases from V and 6 bases from J, with 15 bases between. This CDR3 has 14 amino acids. Here the CDR3 reads CASSSGRVGDGYTF. The DNA of the CDR3 is TGTGCCAGCAGTTCCGGCAGGGTAGGCGATGGCTACACCTTC.

This clone occurred a few times. The chain uses TRBV6-1 and TRBJ1-5, with a possible D match to TRBD1 (5 bases). This CDR3 is 14 amino acids long. The germline V gene has CDR1 MNHNS and CDR2 SASEGT. Trimming stripped 3 bases from V and 6 bases from J, with 12 bases between. CDR3 coding DNA: TGTGCCAGCAGTGAGATTCAGGGAAGTCAGCCCCAGCATTTT. It is translated as CASSEIQGSQPQHF.

The chain combines TRBV27 with TRBJ2-1; the D is unclear. The germline gives CDR1 MNHEY, CDR2 SMNVEV (reference sequence). V lost 6 bases, J lost 7 bases, and 13 bases lay in between. The CDR3 is made up of 13 amino acids. The CDR3 DNA reads TGTGCCAGCAGACTACTCTATTTGAATGAGCAGTTCTTC. This gives the protein CASRLLYLNEQFF.

V is TRBV10-2 and J is TRBJ1-1; D not certain. CDR3 length: 13 residues. CDR1 and CDR2 from the germline V gene are WSHSY and SAAADI. Trimming cost V 3 bases and J 5 bases, with 10 bases left between them. The CDR3 DNA sequence: TGCGCCAGCAGTGAAGGACGGAAGACTGAAGCTTTCTTT. Residues: CASSEGRKTEAFF.

The V and J genes are TRBV7-3 and TRBJ2-1, with 11 bases that match TRBD1. Germline loops: CDR1 SGHTA, CDR2 FQGTGA. The CDR3 loop spans 15 amino acids. J gave up 4 bases and V 5 bases, and 4 bases lay outside the gene matches. The CDR3 reads CASSPGTGGYNEQFF. DNA of the CDR3: TGTGCCAGCAGCCCCGGGACAGGGGGATACAATGAGCAGTTCTTC.

This chain connects TRBV5-1 to TRBJ1-2; perhaps TRBD1 as D (6 bases). Germline V CDR1 and CDR2: SGHRS, YFSETQ. The CDR3 loop spans 14 amino acids. The ends were cut back, 4 bases at V and 6 bases at J, with 16 bases in the middle. The DNA for the CDR3 is TGCGCCAGCAGCCACGCTCCAGGGGCTGATGGCTACACCTTC. Its translation is CASSHAPGADGYTF.

The rearrangement joins TRBV19 to TRBJ1-6; D gene uncertain. This CDR3 has 19 amino acids. Germline loops: CDR1 LNHDA, CDR2 SQIVND (reference sequence). V gave up 1 base and J gave up 1 base, with 17 bases separating them. This CDR3 reads CASSIGWPGMGSYNSPLHF. CDR3 DNA: TGTGCCAGTAGTATAGGATGGCCCGGGATGGGTTCCTATAATTCACCCCTCCACTTT.

The CDR3 DNA reads TGTGCCAGCAGGGGGGGGTTGGGCGGCTACAATGAGCAGTTCTTC. It translates to CASRGGLGGYNEQFF. The chain carries TRBV2 and TRBJ2-1; the match to TRBD2 covers 7 bases. Germline V lookup: CDR1 SNHLY, CDR2 FYNNEI. The CDR3 is made up of 15 amino acids. The V and J ends lost 6 bases and 3 bases, in that order; junction bases with no gene match: 8.

This clone appeared a single time. This chain connects TRBV5-4 to TRBJ2-7, with D perhaps TRBD1 (6 bases). The CDR3 runs to 14 residues. V lost 1 base and J 0 bases, leaving 8 bases between the germline ends. Looked up from germline, CDR1 is SGHNT and CDR2 is YYREEE (reference sequence). The CDR3, as DNA: TGTGCCAGCAGCTTGTCAGGGGTCTCCTACGAGCAGTACTTC. Amino acid sequence: CASSLSGVSYEQYF.

This clone is medium-sized. The rearrangement links TRBV14 to TRBJ1-1; possibly TRBD1 for D (6 bases). The germline V gene has CDR1 SGHDN and CDR2 FVKESK. Trimming shortened V by 2 bases and J by 0 bases, and 13 bases separated the two germline ends. The CDR3 runs to 16 residues. The CDR3 is CASSQPGTSMNTEAFF. The CDR3 DNA follows: TGTGCCAGCAGCCAACCCGGGACATCCATGAACACTGAAGCTTTCTTT.

This chain connects TRBV2 to TRBJ1-3, with 8 bases that match TRBD1. The germline V gene has CDR1 SNHLY and CDR2 FYNNEI. V gave up 3 bases and J gave up 0 bases; unmatched junction bases: 1. The CDR3 extends over 15 amino acids. CDR3 amino acids: CASSDDRGSGNTIYF. In nucleotides, the CDR3 is TGTGCCAGCAGTGACGACAGGGGCTCTGGAAACACCATATATTTT.

The chain is built from TRBV2 and TRBJ1-6, with 8 bases fitting TRBD1. Germline V gene data show CDR1 as SNHLY and CDR2 as FYNNEI. V lost 7 bases, J lost 0 bases, and 8 bases stayed unmatched. This CDR3 is 17 amino acids long. CDR3 residues: CASTWGQEGSYNSPLHF. CDR3 DNA sequence: TGTGCCAGCACCTGGGGACAGGAGGGCTCCTATAATTCACCCCTCCACTTT.